The clone carrying this T cell receptor (beta chain) was picked up many times. Using a CD8+CD4-CCR7+CD45RA+ phenotype, naive CD8 T cells were sorted. V gave up 7 bases and J gave up 0 bases, with 17 bases separating them. Germline-derived CDR1 and CDR2 are MDHEN and SYDVKM. The CDR3 totals 16 residues. One entry per CDR3 protein, called by TCRdb with MiXCR from the PCR reads. Among 80,000 to 100,000 distinct CDR3 sequences listed, approximately 24% were seen once. The data were obtained in a study of molecular identifiers for immune sequencing clone quantification. This TCR came from a human donor in good health. Some libraries in this study had Jurkat cell RNA spiked in. Sequenced: naive CD8+ T cells from blood, with Jurkat cell RNA spiked in. Subset reported: FACS-sorted CD8+CD4-CCR7+CD45RA+ naive T cells. The V call is TRBV28, the J call TRBJ2-3, with D possibly being TRBD1 (6 bases). Here the CDR3 reads CASTPNPGHSTDTQYF. In DNA, the CDR3 is TGTGCCAGCACCCCGAACCCGGGACACAGCACAGATACGCAGTATTTT.